Below are 28 T cell receptor beta chains sequenced from a single sample in a study of T cell responses to AZD1222 COVID-19 vaccine. The table came from immunoSEQ multiplex PCR; TCRdb's copy has only in-frame clones and leaves some out. The sample yields 200,000 or so clones, 85% to 90% seen once. Sequenced material: peripheral blood, taken on day 0 of AZD1222 vaccination. The receptors shown here come from an adult in good health.

This clone was seen once. The chain couples TRBV30 to TRBJ1-6, with TRBD1 identical over 8 bases. Trimming removed 2 bases from V and 9 bases from J; junction bases left unmatched: 9. Per germline, CDR1 GTSNPN and CDR2 SVGIG (reference sequence). This CDR3 has 15 amino acids. The CDR3 spells CAWSSNDRGVSPLHF. The DNA for the CDR3 is TGTGCCTGGAGTTCAAACGACAGGGGAGTTTCACCCCTCCACTTT.

This sequence joins TRBV21-1 and TRBJ2-7; the DNA was not used to check the table's D call, TRBD1. TRBV21-1 is noted as a pseudogene. The CDR3 spans 13 residues. The DNA of the CDR3 is TGTGCCAGCGGCCGGGACAGGGACGGCGAGCAGTACTTC. Translation: CASGRDRDGEQYF.

The gene calls are TRBV6-5 and TRBJ2-7, with D possibly being TRBD1 (5 bases). V shed 2 bases and J shed 2 bases, with 13 bases lying between them. CDR3 size: 15 residues. Germline CDR1 is MNHEY and CDR2 is SVGAGI. CDR3 amino acids: CASSYKGALTYEQYF. The CDR3 nucleotides are TGTGCCAGCAGTTACAAAGGGGCCCTAACCTACGAGCAGTACTTC.

The CDR3 bases are TGTGCCAGCAGTTACTCACGACGAGGAAGCTCCTACGAGCAGTACTTC. Protein sequence: CASSYSRRGSSYEQYF. The chain uses TRBV6-2 or TRBV6-3 and TRBJ2-7; D gene ambiguous. The germline gives CDR1 MNHEY, CDR2 SVGEGT. This CDR3 comprises 16 residues. The V and J ends lost 0 bases and 0 bases respectively, with 12 bases between them.

The chain has TRBV19 and TRBJ2-6; 12 positions agree with TRBD1. J was trimmed by 0 bases and V by 0 bases; bases with no gene match: 6. This CDR3 has 20 amino acids. CDR1 LNHDA and CDR2 SQIVND come from the germline V gene (reference sequence). The CDR3, as DNA: TGTGCCAGTAGTATAGAGGGACAGGGGGCGAAGGGCTCTGGGGCCAACGTCCTGACTTTC. Translation: CASSIEGQGAKGSGANVLTF.

The gene calls are TRBV7-2 and TRBJ1-5; tentative D call: TRBD1 (5 bases). V dropped 5 bases and J dropped 1 base, with 15 bases sitting between them. The germline gives CDR1 SGHTA, CDR2 FQGNSA. The CDR3 sequence is 16 residues long. The CDR3 region is CASSPWGRSSNQPQHF. The CDR3 nucleotides read TGTGCCAGCAGCCCCTGGGGCCGGTCCAGCAATCAGCCCCAGCATTTT.

Comment on this clone: Given a far larger clone just one base away, this is likely a sequencing read error. This CDR3 is also generated by other DNA sequences in the sample. V and J are TRBV11-3 and TRBJ1-5; D perhaps matches TRBD1 (5 bases). There are 16 residues in the CDR3. Trimming removed 5 bases from V and 4 bases from J, with 18 bases in between. CDR1 and CDR2 from the germline V gene are SGHNT and YENEEA. The CDR3 nucleotides are TGTGCCAGCAGCCCTTGTTTAGGGGCAGTAAATCAGCCCCAGCATTTT. Protein: CASSPCLGAVNQPQHF.

The chain recombines TRBV7-2 with TRBJ2-2, with D uncertain. Germline V lookup: CDR1 SGHTA, CDR2 FQGNSA. The germline V and J ends were trimmed by 1 base and 6 bases, with 12 bases remaining between them. There are 15 residues in the CDR3. The CDR3 sequence: CASSLVDGSAGELFF. The CDR3 region has the DNA TGTGCCAGCAGCTTAGTGGACGGTTCGGCCGGGGAGCTGTTTTTT. Together with reference TRBV7-2 and TRBJ2-2, the CDR3 gives the full variable domain: GAGVSQSPSNKVTEKGKDVELRCDPISGHTALYWYRQSLGQGLEFLIYFQGNSAPDKSGLPSDRFSAERTGGSVSTLTIQRTQQEDSAVYLCASSLVDGSAGELFFGEGSRLTVL.

The chain is built from TRBV6-6 and TRBJ1-4, with D unresolved. V was pared by 3 bases and J by 6 bases, with 5 bases between. Germline values: CDR1 MNHNY, CDR2 SVGAGI (reference sequence). This CDR3 spans 12 amino acids. The CDR3 nucleotides are TGTGCCAGCAGTTATACGGATGAAAAACTGTTTTTT. Translating gives CASSYTDEKLFF.

The rearrangement uses TRBV18 and TRBJ1-5; 7 nucleotides match TRBD1. Germline-derived CDR1 and CDR2 are KGHSH and LQKENI. The CDR3 length is 17 residues. V shed 5 bases and J 0 bases; nucleotides not matched to a gene: 10. CDR3 residues: CASSSRDSMYSNQPQHF. As DNA, the CDR3 is TGTGCCAGCTCAAGCCGGGACAGTATGTATAGCAATCAGCCCCAGCATTTT. The full variable domain, rest sourced from reference TRBV18 and TRBJ1-5, is NAGVMQNPRHLVRRRGQEARLRCSPMKGHSHVYWYRQLPEEGLKFMVYLQKENIIDESGMPKERFSAEFPKEGPSILRIQQVVRGDSAAYFCASSSRDSMYSNQPQHFGDGTRLSIL.

The chain combines TRBV11-2 with TRBJ2-7; D is possibly TRBD1 (6 bases). The germline V gene encodes CDR1 SGHAT and CDR2 FQNNGV. V lost 5 bases, J lost 2 bases, and 16 bases lay in between. The CDR3 totals 15 residues. CDR3 amino acids: CASSLGATRTYEQYF. In DNA form, the CDR3 reads TGTGCCAGCAGCCTGGGGGCGACGCGTACCTACGAGCAGTACTTC.

This chain joins TRBV7-6 and TRBJ1-6; D is unclear. Germline lookup yields CDR1 SGHVS and CDR2 FNYEAQ. Trimming stripped 6 bases from V and 4 bases from J, with 13 bases between. The CDR3 runs to 15 residues. CDR3 nucleotide sequence: TGTGCCAGCAGTGACACCGCTTCTTATAATTCACCCCTCCACTTT. Protein: CASSDTASYNSPLHF.

The chain links TRBV28 to TRBJ1-2, with a possible D match to TRBD1 (5 bases). V gave up 5 bases and J gave up 4 bases, with 20 bases separating them. This CDR3 has 16 residues. CDR1 is MDHEN, CDR2 SYDVKM, per germline. DNA for the CDR3: TGTGCCAGCAGTGGGGCCACCATTACCCGCCGCTATGGCTACACCTTC. This gives the protein CASSGATITRRYGYTF.

The chain uses TRBV5-4 and TRBJ2-3; 8 positions agree with TRBD2. Germline lookup yields CDR1 SGHNT and CDR2 YYREEE (reference sequence). The junction had 9 bases not matched to a gene; V was cut back by 5 bases and J by 1 base. There are 16 residues in the CDR3. CDR3 sequence reads: CASRAARGAGTDTQYF. CDR3 coding DNA: TGTGCCAGCAGGGCAGCGCGGGGGGCAGGCACAGATACGCAGTATTTT. The full variable domain, its missing parts supplied by reference TRBV5-4 and TRBJ2-3, is ETGVTQSPTHLIKTRGQQVTLRCSSQSGHNTVSWYQQALGQGPQFIFQYYREEENGRGNFPPRFSGLQFPNYSSELNVNALELDDSALYLCASRAARGAGTDTQYFGPGTRLTVL.

J is TRBJ2-3 and V is TRBV24-1, with D possibly TRBD1 on 5 matching bases. This CDR3 comprises 15 residues. Germline CDR1 is KGHDR and CDR2 is SFDVKD. Trimming cost V 7 bases and J 1 base, with 14 bases left between them. CDR3 loop: CATSDSPGRTDTQYF. In DNA, the CDR3 is TGTGCCACCAGCGACAGCCCTGGGCGCACAGATACGCAGTATTTT.

With respect to this clone: A junction end diverges from the germline sequence, so it may reflect a read error. V usage is TRBV5-4 and J usage is TRBJ2-5, with D possibly matching TRBD1 (5 bases). CDR1 is SGHNT, CDR2 YYREEE, per germline (reference sequence). The CDR3 has 15 amino acids. The CDR3: CASSEDTANQKTQYF. CDR3 nucleotides: TGTGCCAGCAGCGAGGACACAGCGAACCAAAAGACCCAGTACTTC.

The chain carries TRBV27 and TRBJ2-7, with D possibly TRBD1 on 6 matching bases. V lost 1 base and J 1 base, leaving 23 bases between the germline ends. From germline, CDR1 is MNHEY and CDR2 SMNVEV (reference sequence). CDR3 length: 19 residues. CDR3 DNA: TGTGCCAGCAGTTTATACCCCGGGACATCCCCAGGGTTTTCCTACGAGCAGTACTTC. Its translation is CASSLYPGTSPGFSYEQYF.

This chain joins TRBV7-2 and TRBJ2-5; 8 positions match TRBD2. Trimming cost V 4 bases and J 4 bases; bases outside gene matches: 5. The CDR3 spans 14 residues. Germline V lookup: CDR1 SGHTA, CDR2 FQGNSA. The CDR3 is CASSSGGAVETQYF. The CDR3 nucleotides are TGTGCCAGCAGCTCCGGGGGGGCTGTAGAGACCCAGTACTTC.

The V call is TRBV5-1, the J call TRBJ1-2; 8 bases map to TRBD1. CDR3 length: 15 residues. V lost 0 bases and J lost 4; bases outside the gene matches: 5. Germline-derived CDR1 and CDR2 are SGHRS and YFSETQ. CDR3 bases: TGCGCCAGCAGCTTGGGTCAGGGGGCGGGCTATGGCTACACCTTC. Translating gives CASSLGQGAGYGYTF.

V usage is TRBV6-5 and J usage is TRBJ1-3; 9 bases align to TRBD1. This CDR3 contains 15 residues. Trimming cost V 7 bases and J 2 bases; bases outside gene matches: 6. Germline loops: CDR1 MNHEY, CDR2 SVGAGI. CDR3 DNA sequence: TGTGCCAGCACCTCCACAGGGGGCACTGGAAACACCATATATTTT. As protein: CASTSTGGTGNTIYF.

The chain uses TRBV2 and TRBJ1-5, with D hard to call. Germline V CDR1 and CDR2: SNHLY, FYNNEI. Trimming shortened V by 6 bases and J by 3 bases, and 9 bases separated the two germline ends. The CDR3 is 13 residues long. CDR3 nucleotides: TGTGCCAGCAGAGGGCAGGACAATCAGCCCCAGCATTTT. Translating it yields CASRGQDNQPQHF.

In its sample, this clone was seen once. This chain joins TRBV5-1 and TRBJ1-1, with a possible D match to TRBD1 (5 bases). The germline V and J ends were trimmed by 0 bases and 0 bases, with 9 bases remaining between them. Germline CDR1 and CDR2: SGHRS and YFSETQ. The CDR3 spans 15 residues. In DNA form, the CDR3 reads TGCGCCAGCAGCTTGGCCGGGGCCGTGAACACTGAAGCTTTCTTT. It specifies CASSLAGAVNTEAFF.

The table lists this clone with a few counts. In DNA form, the CDR3 reads TGTGCCAGTAGTACCACCGGGGGGGGGATCACCTACGAGCAGTACTTC. Amino acid sequence: CASSTTGGGITYEQYF. This rearrangement joins TRBV19 to TRBJ2-7, with 8 bases lining up with TRBD2. CDR1 is LNHDA and CDR2 is SQIVND in the germline V gene (reference sequence). After removal of 4 bases from V and 2 bases from J, the junction contained 10 bases not matched to a gene. This CDR3 is built from 16 residues. The full variable domain, with the rest looked up from reference TRBV19 and TRBJ2-7, is DGGITQSPKYLFRKEGQNVTLSCEQNLNHDAMYWYRQDPGQGLRLIYYSQIVNDFQKGDIAEGYSVSREKKESFPLTVTSAQKNPTAFYLCASSTTGGGITYEQYFGPGTRLTVT.

This chain connects TRBV19 to TRBJ2-1; 8 bases match TRBD2. The CDR3 has 15 residues. CDR1 is LNHDA and CDR2 is SQIVND in the germline V gene (reference sequence). V dropped 7 bases and J dropped 1; count of bases not matched to a gene: 6. The CDR3 region has the DNA TGTGCCAGTACTTCTACTAGCGGTTCCTACAATGAGCAGTTCTTC. This gives the protein CASTSTSGSYNEQFF. Combining the CDR3 with reference TRBV19 and TRBJ2-1 gives the whole variable domain DGGITQSPKYLFRKEGQNVTLSCEQNLNHDAMYWYRQDPGQGLRLIYYSQIVNDFQKGDIAEGYSVSREKKESFPLTVTSAQKNPTAFYLCASTSTSGSYNEQFFGPGTRLTVL.

The CDR3 bases are TGTGCCAGCAGTTACGGCGGGACAGGGTCTACCGAGCAGTACTTC. Its protein product is CASSYGGTGSTEQYF. The chain combines TRBV6-5 with TRBJ2-7; 9 positions agree with TRBD1. The CDR3 length is 15 residues. CDR1 is MNHEY and CDR2 is SVGAGI in the germline V gene. With V trimmed by 2 bases and J by 6 bases, 8 bases remained unmatched.

V is TRBV18 and J is TRBJ2-7; D uncertain. Germline CDR1 reads KGHSH; CDR2 reads LQKENI. V gave up 0 bases and J gave up 0 bases, with 6 bases separating them. The CDR3 is made up of 14 amino acids. CDR3 region: CASSPPGSSYEQYF. In DNA form, the CDR3 reads TGTGCCAGCTCACCACCAGGGTCCTCCTACGAGCAGTACTTC.

The chain couples TRBV30 to TRBJ1-5; 9 bases agree with TRBD1. Losses at the gene ends were 3 bases for V and 6 bases for J; bases not matched to a gene: 6. The CDR3 has 14 amino acids. CDR1 GTSNPN and CDR2 SVGIG come from the germline V gene (reference sequence). The CDR3 is CAWSGQGSSQPQHF. CDR3 DNA: TGTGCCTGGAGCGGACAGGGGTCAAGTCAGCCCCAGCATTTT.

The chain carries TRBV20-1 and TRBJ1-4, with D possibly being TRBD1 (5 bases). The CDR3 runs to 13 residues. In germline, CDR1 is DFQATT, CDR2 SNEGSKA (reference sequence). The V end was cut by 3 bases, the J end by 8 bases, with 13 bases between. The CDR3 bases are TGCAGTGCTAGTGCCTCAGGGAGGGAAAAACTGTTTTTT. Amino acid sequence: CSASASGREKLFF.